The 4 T cell receptor beta chains presented below share a single source sample, sequenced in a study of blood T cell repertoires in COVID-19. Using immunoSEQ multiplex PCR, the repertoire was profiled, and TCRdb retains in-frame clones only, with some absent. The sample lists roughly 180,000 clones; roughly 87% were seen once. The specimen sequenced was PBMCs or T cells enriched from blood (not recorded which). These receptors were collected from a woman in her thirties who had recovered from COVID-19.

The chain joins TRBV25-1 to TRBJ2-5; possible D gene TRBD2, 6 bases. The CDR3 has 15 residues. Trimming shortened V by 5 bases and J by 6 bases, and 19 bases separated the two germline ends. Germline assignment: CDR1 MGHDK and CDR2 SYGVNS. CDR3 in amino acids: CASSRLEGIVQTQYF. The DNA of the CDR3 is TGTGCCAGCAGTAGACTAGAAGGTATCGTGCAGACCCAGTACTTC. Full variable domain (outside the CDR3, taken from reference TRBV25-1 and TRBJ2-5): EADIYQTPRYLVIGTGKKITLECSQTMGHDKMYWYQQDPGMELHLIHYSYGVNSTEKGDLSSESTVSRIRTEHFPLTLESARPSHTSQYLCASSRLEGIVQTQYFGPGTRLLVL.

The chain links TRBV13 to TRBJ2-5, with a tentative D call TRBD1 (7 bases). Looked up from germline, CDR1 is PRHDT and CDR2 is FYEKMQ (reference sequence). CDR3 length: 15 residues. With 5 bases removed from V and 10 bases from J, the gap between germline ends came to 23 bases. Written as DNA, the CDR3 is TGTGCCAGCAGCCTTAAGCAGGGGGGTCAAAAGGGCCAGTACTTC. It specifies CASSLKQGGQKGQYF.

V usage is TRBV4-1 and J usage is TRBJ1-1; weak D call: TRBD1 (5 bases). V was shortened by 0 bases and J by 10 bases, with 12 bases between the two germline ends. Germline CDR1 is MGHRA and CDR2 is YSYEKL. The CDR3 consists of 13 residues. CDR3 nucleotide sequence: TGCGCCAGCAGCCAAGACCCAGGGTCGGGAGCTTTCTTT. It encodes CASSQDPGSGAFF.

This clone was seen only once. This chain uses TRBV11-2 with TRBJ1-1, with D maybe TRBD1 (5 bases). Trimming left V 5 bases short and J 4 bases short, with 17 bases between. The CDR3 is 15 amino acids. Germline CDR1 SGHAT, CDR2 FQNNGV. The CDR3 spells CASSRGTGQSTEAFF. In DNA form, the CDR3 reads TGTGCCAGCAGCCGGGGGACGGGGCAGAGCACTGAAGCTTTCTTT.